Sequencing of this TCR beta chain was carried out in a study of T cell repertoires in cytomegalovirus infection. Study background: Recently identified HLA-C-restricted CMV epitopes and well-studied HLA-B-restricted CMV epitopes were used by the study. In public TCR beta signatures, there were indications of both CMV infection and matching HLA type. Study-level findings and limits: Adding up the frequency of public TCR beta families identified people who carried CMV plus the relevant HLA. HLA-C-restricted CMV-specific TCR beta clonotypes prevailed in the ex vivo response.

TCRdb used MiXCR to reprocess the reads, holding one entry per CDR3 protein. This table holds hundreds of thousands of distinct CDR3 sequences, roughly 46% found once. With respect to this clonotype: What it recognizes is unknown.

Trimming took 4 bases from V and 7 from J, leaving 10 bases between them. Germline CDR1 reads DFQATT; CDR2 reads SNEGSKA (reference sequence). The CDR3 contains 12 residues. The chain combines TRBV20-1 with TRBJ2-2, with D unresolved. Sequencing used cultured PBMCs, obtained from culture after CMV antigen stimulation. The source is a human donor in good health (CMV status not recorded). Some clones in this sample may be carry-over from other donors' samples. In DNA, the CDR3 is TGCAGTGCTATTGCAGTGGGCGGGGAGCTGTTTTTT. Encoded protein: CSAIAVGGELFF.